Listed below are T cell receptor beta chains from one sample, sequenced in a study of blood T cell repertoires in COVID-19. The protocol was immunoSEQ multiplex PCR, while the TCRdb copy is restricted to in-frame clones and leaves out a portion. Counted here are about 150,000 clones, approximately 83% occurring once; the ten biggest clones make up about 2.1%. The sample taken for sequencing was peripheral blood. These receptors were taken from a woman of 80 years or more with acute or convalescent COVID-19. Both conserved end residues are part of each CDR3. D genes are given only for firm matches. A row's size may be missing; if present it is once, few, many or a size class.

TRBJ2-1	13	-	TRBV30	-	TGTGCCTGGCGGTGGGCTCCCAACAGTGAGCAGTTCTTC	CAWRWAPNSEQFF
TRBJ2-1	15	-	TRBV4-3	-	TGCGCCAGCAGCCAAGAGGGGCGCGGAAACGGTGAGCAGTTCTTC	CASSQEGRGNGEQFF
TRBJ1-2	14	-	TRBV6-5	-	TGTGCCAGCAGCCCCGAGCCCACAGCTTATGGCTACACCTTC	CASSPEPTAYGYTF
TRBJ1-2	16	-	TRBV27	TRBD1	TGTGCCAGCAGTCTAAACCGGGACAGGGCCAACTATGGCTACACCTTC	CASSLNRDRANYGYTF
TRBJ1-1	14	-	TRBV19	TRBD1	TGTGCCACCTCCGAGGGACAGGGGGCCTCTGAAGCTTTCTTT	CATSEGQGASEAFF
TRBJ2-1	16	-	TRBV6-6	TRBD2	TGTGCCAGCAGTTATAGCGGGACTCCCTTCTACAATGAGCAGTTCTTC	CASSYSGTPFYNEQFF
TRBJ1-5	18	-	TRBV30	TRBD1	TGTGCCTGGAGTGGTTTCGCAGGGGGATTCTCAGGTAATCAGCCCCAGCATTTT	CAWSGFAGGFSGNQPQHF
TRBJ2-1	14	once	TRBV27	-	TGTGCCAGCAGACGACTGAGCTCCTACAATGAGCAGTTCTTC	CASRRLSSYNEQFF
TRBJ2-7	13	-	TRBV20-1	TRBD2	TGCAGTGCTAGTCCGGGTAGCGGGAGGCCACTGTACTTC	CSASPGSGRPLYF
TRBJ1-1	14	once	TRBV5-1	-	TGCGCCAGCAGCTACGGGGTCCAGAACACTGAAGCTTTCTTT	CASSYGVQNTEAFF
TRBJ2-1	19	-	TRBV19	TRBD2	TGTGCCAGTAGTACGATCGGACTAGCGGGGGGGAGCTCCTACAATGAGCAGTTCTTC	CASSTIGLAGGSSYNEQFF
TRBJ1-2	13	-	TRBV19	-	TGTGCCAGTAGTATTCCCGGGATCTATGGCTACACCTTC	CASSIPGIYGYTF
TRBJ2-7	15	-	TRBV6-2/TRBV6-3	TRBD2	TGTGCCAGCAGCCAGACTAGCGGGGCCTCCTACGAGCAGTACTTC	CASSQTSGASYEQYF
TRBJ1-3	16	once	TRBV2	TRBD1	TGTGCCAGCATCAGAGACAGGGTGGGCACTGGAAACACCATATATTTT	CASIRDRVGTGNTIYF
TRBJ2-1	14	-	TRBV29-1	TRBD2	TGCAGCGTCATGAGTAGCGGGAGGGCTAATGAGCAGTTCTTC	CSVMSSGRANEQFF
TRBJ2-5	13	-	TRBV9	-	TGTGCCAGCAGCGTAGCTACTACAGAGACCCAGTACTTC	CASSVATTETQYF
TRBJ1-2	11	few	TRBV21-1	-	TGCCTTTACAGGGGCCTCTATGGCTACACCTTC	CLYRGLYGYTF
TRBJ1-5	15	few	TRBV19	-	TGTGCCAGTAGTGTCGGGGGGACGGCACATCAGCCCCAGCATTTT	CASSVGGTAHQPQHF
TRBJ2-1	16	-	TRBV5-8	-	TGTGCCAGCAGCTTGGGGTTTTGGACACGGAGCTATGAGCAGTTCTTC	CASSLGFWTRSYEQFF
TRBJ2-5	15	-	TRBV27	-	TGTGCCAGCAGGGCGGGACTCTCAATTACGGAGACCCAGTACTTC	CASRAGLSITETQYF
TRBJ2-3	15	-	TRBV4-3	TRBD2	TGCGCCAGCAGCCAAGATCACGGGAGGACAGATACGCAGTATTTT	CASSQDHGRTDTQYF
TRBJ2-7	12	-	TRBV15	-	TGTGCCACCAGCCAGCTAGGCTACGAGCAGTACTTC	CATSQLGYEQYF
TRBJ1-2	15	-	TRBV7-9	-	TGTGCCAGCAGCTTAGGTCAGGGCTCGAACTATGGCTACACCTTC	CASSLGQGSNYGYTF
TRBJ2-3	19	-	TRBV5-5	TRBD1	TGTGCCAGCAGCTTGGCGGGACAGGGAACCAGCCCTAGCACAGATACGCAGTATTTT	CASSLAGQGTSPSTDTQYF
TRBJ2-3	15	once	TRBV24-1	TRBD1	TGTGCCACCAGTGATTCGGGACAGGGGGCAGATACGCAGTATTTT	CATSDSGQGADTQYF
TRBJ2-7	18	-	TRBV5-1	TRBD2	TGCGCCAGCAGCCCAACCGGACTAGCGGGAGGTAGCCTATCCGAGCAGTACTTC	CASSPTGLAGGSLSEQYF
TRBJ1-3	16	-	TRBV28	-	TGTGCCAGCAGTTTATGGTCCGCGACAGGAGGAAACACCATATATTTT	CASSLWSATGGNTIYF
TRBJ1-6	16	-	TRBV7-2	-	TGTGCCAGCAGCCCCGCACGGAGCTCCTATAATTCACCCCTCCACTTT	CASSPARSSYNSPLHF
TRBJ1-2	16	few	TRBV7-9	TRBD1	TGTGCCAGCAGCTCACTTACCCGGACAGGGTACTATGGCTACACCTTC	CASSSLTRTGYYGYTF
TRBJ2-1	16	-	TRBV27	TRBD2	TGTGCCACCGCACTTCCTCTAGCGGGAGGTTGGAATGAGCAGTTCTTC	CATALPLAGGWNEQFF
TRBJ2-7	15	-	TRBV14	-	TGTGCCAGCAGCCAGGGCAGAGAACTTTCCTACGAGCAGTACTTC	CASSQGRELSYEQYF
TRBJ1-2	12	-	TRBV5-6	TRBD1	TGTGCCAGCAGCTCGTTCAGGACAGGCTCGACCTTC	CASSSFRTGSTF
TRBJ1-2	14	-	TRBV6-5	TRBD1	TGTGCCAGCAGAGAGACAGGGGGATACTATGGCTACACCTTC	CASRETGGYYGYTF
TRBJ2-1	12	-	TRBV28	-	TGTGCCAGCAGTTTAGGTGACTATGAGCAGTTCTTC	CASSLGDYEQFF
TRBJ2-3	17	-	TRBV7-3	TRBD1	TGTGCCAGCAGCTTAGGGACAGGGACAGGGGGCACAGATACGCAGTATTTT	CASSLGTGTGGTDTQYF